What follows are 4 T cell receptor beta chains derived from one specimen sequenced in a study of CD8+CD57+ T cells in acquired aplastic anemia. TCR beta VDJ and CDR3 were profiled, and genomic DNA was the template. TCRdb fed the reads into MiXCR, producing one record per CDR3 protein. In the table there are 150,000 to 200,000 distinct CDR3 sequences, around 66% of which are singletons. The sequenced material came from sorted CD4+, CD8+, or CD8+CD57+ T cells (not recorded which) from PBMCs. The origin of the receptors is a human donor with severe aplastic anemia or a healthy control (not recorded which).

This chain links TRBV20-1 with TRBJ2-7; D gene uncertain. Germline CDR1 reads DFQATT; CDR2 reads SNEGSKA (reference sequence). The CDR3 is 12 residues long. V was trimmed by 0 bases and J by 6 bases, leaving 9 bases between them. CDR3 region: CSARDPAGEQYF. CDR3 bases: TGCAGTGCTAGAGATCCCGCTGGCGAGCAGTACTTC.

V gene TRBV7-6 combines with J gene TRBJ2-1, with 14 positions matching TRBD2. The CDR3 sequence is 16 residues long. The trim removed 8 bases at V and 8 bases at J, leaving 11 bases unmatched. CDR1 is SGHVS and CDR2 is FNYEAQ in the germline V gene. The CDR3 nucleotides are TGTGCCAGCGCACGCCAGACTAGCGGGAGGGCCGATGAGCAGTTCTTC. Protein sequence: CASARQTSGRADEQFF.

The genes are TRBV7-9 and TRBJ1-6, with 9 bases lining up with TRBD1. The CDR3 has 14 residues. Looked up from germline, CDR1 is SEHNR and CDR2 is FQNEAQ (reference sequence). After removal of 5 bases from V and 9 bases from J, the junction contained 5 bases not matched to a gene. The CDR3 reads CASSGTGGVSPLHF. CDR3 coding DNA: TGTGCCAGCAGCGGTACAGGGGGCGTTTCACCCCTCCACTTT.

This sequence joins TRBV29-1 and TRBJ2-7, with 10 bases matching TRBD2. The CDR3 sequence is 13 residues long. The germline CDR1 and CDR2 sequences are SQVTM and ANQGSEA. J lost 6 bases, V lost 5 bases, and 7 bases had no gene match. The CDR3 bases are TGCAGCGTTCAGTCTAGCGGGAGTGGCGAGCAGTACTTC. Its translation is CSVQSSGSGEQYF.